The 17 T cell receptor beta chains reported below all come from one sample, sequenced in a study of shared clonotypes between healthy human individuals. Cells designated naive CD8 were CD45RO-negative and were positively selected for CCR7, with terminally differentiated effector memory CD45RA+ cells excluded. The protocol was immunoSEQ multiplex PCR, while the TCRdb copy is restricted to in-frame clones and leaves out a portion. The table shows 2 million or so clones, with roughly 95% occurring only once. The sequencing sample was made of naive CD8+ T cells sorted from blood. The receptors stem from a man younger than 35 in good health.

J is TRBJ1-5 and V is TRBV27; possibly TRBD1 for D (5 bases). The CDR3 sequence is 13 residues long. Per the germline V gene, CDR1 is MNHEY and CDR2 is SMNVEV (reference sequence). V was clipped by 0 bases and J by 11 bases, with 11 bases between them. For the CDR3, the DNA is TGTGCCAGCAGTTTATCGGGGGTCAGGGCCCAGCATTTT. Translation gives CASSLSGVRAQHF.

This chain uses TRBV7-9 with TRBJ2-1; D not certain. Trimming took off 2 bases at V and 0 bases at J, with 11 bases between the two ends. The germline V gene has CDR1 SEHNR and CDR2 FQNEAQ (reference sequence). CDR3 length equals 16 residues. The CDR3 DNA sequence: TGTGCCAGCAGCTTAACCGACTTACGCTCCTACAATGAGCAGTTCTTC. As protein: CASSLTDLRSYNEQFF.

The chain joins TRBV10-2 to TRBJ2-7; D may be TRBD1 or TRBD2 (5 bases each). The CDR3 consists of 13 residues. Germline values: CDR1 WSHSY, CDR2 SAAADI. V was cut by 8 bases and J by 1 base, with 12 bases left in between. CDR3 sequence: CASLGTGSYEQYF. CDR3 bases: TGCGCCAGCTTGGGGACGGGGTCCTACGAGCAGTACTTC.

This chain connects TRBV6-1 to TRBJ2-7, with TRBD1 matching 7 bases. J lost 1 base, V lost 0 bases, and 12 bases had no gene match. Germline V gene data show CDR1 as MNHNS and CDR2 as SASEGT. The CDR3 contains 18 residues. The CDR3 here is CASSEADWTGVQSYEQYF. The CDR3 DNA sequence: TGTGCCAGCAGTGAAGCAGATTGGACAGGCGTACAATCCTACGAGCAGTACTTC.

The CDR3 DNA reads as TGCGCCAGCAGCCGCCTGGCAGGGGGCAATCAGCCCCAGCATTTT. Amino acid sequence: CASSRLAGGNQPQHF. The V and J genes are TRBV4-1 and TRBJ1-5; D is possibly TRBD1 (6 bases). The CDR3 runs to 15 residues. Looked up from germline, CDR1 is MGHRA and CDR2 is YSYEKL. V was trimmed by 4 bases and J by 2 bases, leaving 12 bases between them.

This chain uses TRBV6-5 with TRBJ2-1, with TRBD1 identical over 11 bases. Germline V gives CDR1 MNHEY, CDR2 SVGAGI. This CDR3 has 13 amino acids. V was pared by 5 bases and J by 9 bases, with 3 bases of the junction left unmatched. CDR3 residues: CASSQGQGAEQFF. The CDR3, as DNA: TGTGCCAGCAGTCAAGGACAGGGGGCTGAGCAGTTCTTC.

The chain is built from TRBV7-9 and TRBJ1-2; D not certain. The CDR3 has 14 amino acids. Germline assignment: CDR1 SEHNR and CDR2 FQNEAQ (reference sequence). V lost 1 base to trimming and J lost 3 bases, with 9 bases between them. Here the CDR3 reads CASSLVPSYYGYTF. The DNA of the CDR3 is TGTGCCAGCAGCTTAGTACCGAGTTACTATGGCTACACCTTC.

This chain connects TRBV10-2 to TRBJ1-1, with D maybe TRBD1 (5 bases). V gave up 1 base and J gave up 3 bases, with 6 bases separating them. Germline V gives CDR1 WSHSY, CDR2 SAAADI. CDR3 length: 13 amino acids. The CDR3 is CASSELGDTEAFF. The CDR3 bases are TGCGCCAGCAGTGAGTTAGGGGACACTGAAGCTTTCTTT.

This chain links TRBV4-1 with TRBJ2-7; the D gene is possibly TRBD1 (6 bases). Looked up from germline, CDR1 is MGHRA and CDR2 is YSYEKL. Trimming cost V 3 bases and J 6 bases, with 18 bases left between them. This CDR3 is built from 15 residues. Here the CDR3 reads CASSQSGNPRGEQYF. The CDR3 nucleotides are TGCGCCAGCAGCCAGAGCGGTAACCCCAGGGGCGAGCAGTACTTC.

Only a few counts were recorded for this clone. This sequence joins TRBV19 and TRBJ2-7; 8 bases match TRBD1. Germline trimming cut 3 bases from V and 5 bases from J; bases unmatched to any gene: 6. This CDR3 has 14 amino acids. Germline V CDR1 and CDR2: LNHDA, SQIVND (reference sequence). CDR3 in DNA: TGTGCCAGTAGTATCGGACAGGGATTCGACGAGCAGTACTTC. It translates to CASSIGQGFDEQYF.

This sequence joins TRBV11-1 and TRBJ2-2; either TRBD1 or TRBD2 may supply D (5 bases each). V lost 5 bases and J 6 bases, leaving 13 bases between the germline ends. This CDR3 has 14 amino acids. The germline V gene has CDR1 SGHAT and CDR2 FQDESV (reference sequence). DNA of the CDR3: TGTGCCAGCAGCCCCAAACGAGGGGCCGGGGAGCTGTTTTTT. Amino acid sequence: CASSPKRGAGELFF.

The chain uses TRBV29-1 and TRBJ2-2; TRBD2 aligns across 7 bases. Per the germline V gene, CDR1 is SQVTM and CDR2 is ANQGSEA. With V trimmed by 4 bases and J by 6 bases, 11 bases remained unmatched. This CDR3 region has 15 residues. The CDR3 region is CSVVIAGEGSGELFF. Written as DNA, the CDR3 is TGCAGCGTTGTCATCGCGGGAGAGGGGTCCGGGGAGCTGTTTTTT.

V is TRBV30 and J is TRBJ1-5; no definite D call. Trimming removed 3 bases from V and 2 bases from J, with 8 bases in between. The CDR3 has 13 residues. Germline V CDR1 and CDR2: GTSNPN, SVGIG (reference sequence). The CDR3: CAWSRMGNQPQHF. CDR3 DNA: TGTGCCTGGAGCCGGATGGGCAATCAGCCCCAGCATTTT.

This chain uses TRBV5-4 with TRBJ1-1; 9 nucleotides align to TRBD1. The J segment lost 0 bases and the V segment lost 1 base, leaving 4 bases of the junction unmatched. The CDR3 loop spans 16 amino acids. Per the germline V gene, CDR1 is SGHNT and CDR2 is YYREEE (reference sequence). The CDR3 region has the DNA TGTGCCAGCAGCTTGCCGGGACAGGGCTTGAACACTGAAGCTTTCTTT. It encodes CASSLPGQGLNTEAFF.

The V and J genes are TRBV27 and TRBJ2-7; 10 nucleotides match TRBD1. V dropped 6 bases and J dropped 0; count of bases not matched to a gene: 8. The CDR3 runs to 16 residues. Germline V lookup: CDR1 MNHEY, CDR2 SMNVEV (reference sequence). CDR3 residues: CASSPLGQGYSYEQYF. In DNA, the CDR3 is TGTGCCAGCAGCCCCTTGGGACAGGGGTACTCCTACGAGCAGTACTTC.

The chain employs TRBV9 and TRBJ1-2, with 7 positions matching TRBD1. Germline CDR1 reads SGDLS; CDR2 reads YYNGEE. Trimming removed 0 bases from V and 3 bases from J; junction bases left unmatched: 8. This CDR3 comprises 16 residues. The CDR3 reads CASSVDLRQGDYGYTF. DNA of the CDR3: TGTGCCAGCAGCGTAGACCTTCGACAGGGAGACTATGGCTACACCTTC.

The chain uses TRBV12-5 and TRBJ1-2, with a tentative D call TRBD1 (5 bases). Germline lookup yields CDR1 LGHNT and CDR2 FRNRAP. The CDR3 totals 15 residues. The V end was cut by 2 bases, the J end by 4 bases, with 14 bases between. CDR3 amino acids: CASGLYAATAYGYTF. In DNA, the CDR3 is TGTGCTAGTGGTTTGTACGCCGCGACAGCCTATGGCTACACCTTC.